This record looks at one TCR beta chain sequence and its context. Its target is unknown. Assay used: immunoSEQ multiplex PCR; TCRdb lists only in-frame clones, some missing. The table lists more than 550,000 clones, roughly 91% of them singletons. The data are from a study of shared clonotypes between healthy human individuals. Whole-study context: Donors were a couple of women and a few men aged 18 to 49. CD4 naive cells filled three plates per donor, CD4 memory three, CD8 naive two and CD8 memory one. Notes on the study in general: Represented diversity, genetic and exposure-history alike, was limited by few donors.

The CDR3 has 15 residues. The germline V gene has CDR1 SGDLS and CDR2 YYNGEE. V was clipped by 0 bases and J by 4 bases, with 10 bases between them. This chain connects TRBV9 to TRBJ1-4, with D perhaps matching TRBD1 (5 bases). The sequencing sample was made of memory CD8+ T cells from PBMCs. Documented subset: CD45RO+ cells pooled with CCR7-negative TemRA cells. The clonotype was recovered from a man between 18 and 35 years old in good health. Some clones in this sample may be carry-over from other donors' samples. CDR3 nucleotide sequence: TGTGCCAGCAGCGTAGGTAGGGGCGTTAATGAAAAACTGTTTTTT. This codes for CASSVGRGVNEKLFF.